This T cell receptor (beta chain) originates from a study of T-cell reconstitution after alpha-beta-depleted transplantation in children. This CDR3 region has 17 residues. The V and J ends lost 5 bases and 2 bases respectively, with 20 bases between them. Germline V gives CDR1 SGHDT, CDR2 YYEEEE. Regarding this clonotype: The antigen is unknown.

Findings of the study overall: Most T-cell counts and diversity one year after the transplant came from T cells that were newly produced.

Using unique molecular identifiers, the investigators prepared the TCRbeta library. Using its own MiXCR run on the PCR reads, TCRdb lists one record per CDR3 protein. Among hundreds of thousands of distinct CDR3 sequences listed, over 15% were seen once. The chain couples TRBV5-6 to TRBJ2-4; a possible D gene is TRBD1 (6 bases). This clonotype was sampled from a male patient under 10 years old who had a stem cell transplant for acute lymphoblastic leukemia, so the T cells may come from the graft donor. Sample: PBMCs, mostly from graft donor cells, taken 360 days after TCRalphabeta/CD19-depleted stem cell transplant. The CDR3 sequence: CASSLTYRDVTKNIQYF. The CDR3 bases are TGTGCCAGCAGTCTAACCTACAGGGATGTGACCAAAAACATTCAGTACTTC.